This T cell receptor (beta chain) was retrieved from a study of metastatic and nonmetastatic thyroid tumors. TCRdb re-called the PCR reads with MiXCR. This sample yields some 86,000 clones, of which under 15% are seen a single time; around 8.8% belongs to the top ten. V lost 6 bases, J lost 2 bases, and 20 bases lay in between. The CDR3 loop spans 16 amino acids. From germline, CDR1 is MNHNS and CDR2 SASEGT. Patients had received no treatment of any kind before thyroid surgery. This clone was recorded at least ten times. No antigen is known for it. Study-level points and caveats: Across blood and tumor, TCR beta diversity in malignant thyroid tumors was reportedly significantly higher than in benign nodules.

The sequenced material came from tumor tissue. This chain links TRBV6-1 with TRBJ2-7; tentatively, D is TRBD1 (6 bases). This receptor was obtained from a female donor with papillary thyroid cancer or a benign thyroid nodule (not recorded which). Some clones in this sample may be carry-over from other donors' samples. CDR3 protein: CASSQRPPQGAYEQYF. DNA of the CDR3: TGTGCCAGCAGCCAACGACCACCACAGGGTGCCTACGAGCAGTACTTC.